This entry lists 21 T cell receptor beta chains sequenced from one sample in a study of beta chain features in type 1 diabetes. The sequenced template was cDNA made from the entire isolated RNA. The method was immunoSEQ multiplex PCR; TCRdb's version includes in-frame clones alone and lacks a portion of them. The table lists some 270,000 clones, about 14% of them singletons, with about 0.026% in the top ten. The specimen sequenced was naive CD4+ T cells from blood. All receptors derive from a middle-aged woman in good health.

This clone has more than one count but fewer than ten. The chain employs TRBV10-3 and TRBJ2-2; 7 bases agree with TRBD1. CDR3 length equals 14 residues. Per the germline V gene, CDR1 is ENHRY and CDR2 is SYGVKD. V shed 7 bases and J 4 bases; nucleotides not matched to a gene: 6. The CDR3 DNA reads TGTGCCATCAACCCGACAGGGTCCACCGGGGAGCTGTTTTTT. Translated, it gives CAINPTGSTGELFF.

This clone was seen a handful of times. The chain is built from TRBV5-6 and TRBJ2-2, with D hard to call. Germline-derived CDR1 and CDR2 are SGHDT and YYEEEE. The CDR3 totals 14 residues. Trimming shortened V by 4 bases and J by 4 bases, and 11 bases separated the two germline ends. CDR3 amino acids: CASSPPPGTGELFF. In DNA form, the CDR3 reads TGTGCCAGCAGCCCGCCCCCGGGCACCGGGGAGCTGTTTTTT.

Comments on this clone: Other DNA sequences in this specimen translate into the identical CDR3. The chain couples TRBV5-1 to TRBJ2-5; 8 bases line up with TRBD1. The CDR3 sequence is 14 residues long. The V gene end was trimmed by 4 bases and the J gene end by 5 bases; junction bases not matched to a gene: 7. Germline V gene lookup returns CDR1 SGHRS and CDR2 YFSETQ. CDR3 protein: CASSLGQGGETQYF. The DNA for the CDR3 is TGCGCCAGCAGCCTCGGACAGGGTGGCGAGACCCAGTACTTC.

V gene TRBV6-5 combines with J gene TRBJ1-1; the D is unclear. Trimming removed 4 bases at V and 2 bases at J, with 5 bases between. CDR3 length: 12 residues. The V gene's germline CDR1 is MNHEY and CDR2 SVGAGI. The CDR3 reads CASSLSNTEAFF. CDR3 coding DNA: TGTGCCAGCAGTTTAAGCAACACTGAAGCTTTCTTT.

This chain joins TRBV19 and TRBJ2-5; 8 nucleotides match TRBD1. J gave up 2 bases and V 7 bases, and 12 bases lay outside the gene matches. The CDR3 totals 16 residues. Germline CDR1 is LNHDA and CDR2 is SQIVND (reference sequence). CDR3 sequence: CASTQGARIEQETQYF. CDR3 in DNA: TGTGCCAGTACTCAGGGGGCAAGGATCGAACAAGAGACCCAGTACTTC.

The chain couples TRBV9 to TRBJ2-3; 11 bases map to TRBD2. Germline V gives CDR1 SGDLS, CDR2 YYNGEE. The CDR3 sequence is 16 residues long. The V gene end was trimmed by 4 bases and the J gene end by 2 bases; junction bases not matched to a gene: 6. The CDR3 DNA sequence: TGTGCCAGCAGCACGGGACTAGCGGAGGCCACAGATACGCAGTATTTT. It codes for CASSTGLAEATDTQYF.

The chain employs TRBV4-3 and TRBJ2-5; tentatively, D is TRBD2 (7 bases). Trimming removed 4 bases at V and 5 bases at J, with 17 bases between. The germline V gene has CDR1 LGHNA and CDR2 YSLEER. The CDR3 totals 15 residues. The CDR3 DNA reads TGCGCCAGCAGCCGCCTTGGGGGGGGCAGGGAGACCCAGTACTTC. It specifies CASSRLGGGRETQYF.

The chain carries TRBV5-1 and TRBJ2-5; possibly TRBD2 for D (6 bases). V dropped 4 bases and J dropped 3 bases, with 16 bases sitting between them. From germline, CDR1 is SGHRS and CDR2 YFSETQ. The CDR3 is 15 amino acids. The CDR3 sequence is CASSPGTDNKETQYF. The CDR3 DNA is TGCGCCAGCAGCCCCGGGACTGATAACAAAGAGACCCAGTACTTC.

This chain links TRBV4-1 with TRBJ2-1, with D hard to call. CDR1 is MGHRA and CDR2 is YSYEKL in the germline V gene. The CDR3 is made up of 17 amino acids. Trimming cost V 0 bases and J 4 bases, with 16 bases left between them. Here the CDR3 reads CASSQDLFGGAYNEQFF. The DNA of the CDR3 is TGCGCCAGCAGCCAAGATCTTTTTGGCGGAGCATACAATGAGCAGTTCTTC.

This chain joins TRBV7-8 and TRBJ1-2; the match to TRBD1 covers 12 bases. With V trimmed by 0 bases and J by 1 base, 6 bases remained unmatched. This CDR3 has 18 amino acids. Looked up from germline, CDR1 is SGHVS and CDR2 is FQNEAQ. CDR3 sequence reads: CASSLALGTGGHNYGYTF. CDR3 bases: TGTGCCAGCAGCTTAGCGCTTGGGACAGGGGGCCATAACTATGGCTACACCTTC.

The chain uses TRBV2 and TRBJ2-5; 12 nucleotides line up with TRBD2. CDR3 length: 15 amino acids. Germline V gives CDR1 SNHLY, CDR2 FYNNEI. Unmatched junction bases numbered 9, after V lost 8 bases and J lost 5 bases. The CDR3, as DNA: TGTGCCAGCGGGGCTAGCGGGGGGGCGTGGGAGACCCAGTACTTC. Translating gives CASGASGGAWETQYF.

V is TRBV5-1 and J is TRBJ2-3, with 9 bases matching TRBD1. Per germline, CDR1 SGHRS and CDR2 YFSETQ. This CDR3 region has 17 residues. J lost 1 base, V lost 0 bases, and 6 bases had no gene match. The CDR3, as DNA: TGCGCCAGCAGCTTGGCCCCGAGACAGGGGGGCACAGATACGCAGTATTTT. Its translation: CASSLAPRQGGTDTQYF.

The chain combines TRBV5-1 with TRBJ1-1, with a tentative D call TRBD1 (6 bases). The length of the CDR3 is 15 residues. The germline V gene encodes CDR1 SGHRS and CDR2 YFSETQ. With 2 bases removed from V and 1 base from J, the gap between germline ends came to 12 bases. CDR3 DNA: TGCGCCAGCAGCTTTAGGGGGGAGGGGAACACTGAAGCTTTCTTT. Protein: CASSFRGEGNTEAFF.

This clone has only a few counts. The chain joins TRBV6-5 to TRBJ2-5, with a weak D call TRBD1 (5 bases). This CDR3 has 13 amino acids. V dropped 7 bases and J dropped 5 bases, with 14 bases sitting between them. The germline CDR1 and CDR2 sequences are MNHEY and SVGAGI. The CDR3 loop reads CASMRQPLETQYF. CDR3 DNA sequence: TGTGCCAGCATGCGACAGCCACTGGAGACCCAGTACTTC.

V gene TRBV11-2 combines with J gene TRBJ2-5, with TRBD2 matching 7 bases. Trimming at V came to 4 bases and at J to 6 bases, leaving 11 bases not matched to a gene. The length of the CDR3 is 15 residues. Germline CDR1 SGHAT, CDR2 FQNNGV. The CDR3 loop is CASSSVRGVLKTQYF. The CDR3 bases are TGTGCCAGCAGCTCCGTACGGGGGGTTCTAAAGACCCAGTACTTC. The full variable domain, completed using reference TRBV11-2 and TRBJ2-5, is EAGVAQSPRYKIIEKRQSVAFWCNPISGHATLYWYQQILGQGPKLLIQFQNNGVVDDSQLPKDRFSAERLKGVDSTLKIQPAKLEDSAVYLCASSSVRGVLKTQYFGPGTRLLVL.

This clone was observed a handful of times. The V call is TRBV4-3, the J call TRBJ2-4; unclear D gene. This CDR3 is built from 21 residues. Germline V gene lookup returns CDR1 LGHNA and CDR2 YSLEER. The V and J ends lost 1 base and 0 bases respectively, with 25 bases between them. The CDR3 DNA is TGCGCCAGCAGCCAAGGCCTGCTACTCGCCACCCCAAAACTAGCCAAAAACATTCAGTACTTC. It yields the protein CASSQGLLLATPKLAKNIQYF.

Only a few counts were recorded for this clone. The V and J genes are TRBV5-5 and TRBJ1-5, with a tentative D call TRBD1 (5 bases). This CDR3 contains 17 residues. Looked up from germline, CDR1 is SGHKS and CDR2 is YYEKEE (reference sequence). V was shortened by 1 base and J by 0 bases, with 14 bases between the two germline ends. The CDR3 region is CASSLSQGGYSNQPQHF. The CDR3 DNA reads TGTGCCAGCAGCTTGAGTCAGGGAGGGTATAGCAATCAGCCCCAGCATTTT. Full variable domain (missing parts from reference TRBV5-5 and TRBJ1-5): DAGVTQSPTHLIKTRGQQVTLRCSPISGHKSVSWYQQVLGQGPQFIFQYYEKEERGRGNFPDRFSARQFPNYSSELNVNALLLGDSALYLCASSLSQGGYSNQPQHFGDGTRLSIL.

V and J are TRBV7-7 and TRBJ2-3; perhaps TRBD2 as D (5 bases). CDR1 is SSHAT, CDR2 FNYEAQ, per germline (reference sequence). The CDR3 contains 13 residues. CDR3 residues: CASQAAGTDTQYF. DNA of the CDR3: TGTGCTAGTCAAGCGGCGGGCACAGATACGCAGTATTTT.

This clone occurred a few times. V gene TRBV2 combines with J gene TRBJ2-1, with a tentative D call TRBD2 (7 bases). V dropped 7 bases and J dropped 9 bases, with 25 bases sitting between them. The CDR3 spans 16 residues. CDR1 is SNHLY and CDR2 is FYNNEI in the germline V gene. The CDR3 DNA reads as TGTGCCAGCAAGGATTGGGAGCCGGGGGGCGTCAGTGAGCAGTTCTTC. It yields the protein CASKDWEPGGVSEQFF.

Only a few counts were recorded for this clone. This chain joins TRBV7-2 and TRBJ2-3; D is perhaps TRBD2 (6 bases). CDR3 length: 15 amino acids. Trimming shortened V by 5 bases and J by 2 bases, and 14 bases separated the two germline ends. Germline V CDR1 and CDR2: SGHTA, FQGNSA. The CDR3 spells CASSTHGLPTDTQYF. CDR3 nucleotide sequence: TGTGCCAGCAGCACTCACGGACTACCCACAGATACGCAGTATTTT.

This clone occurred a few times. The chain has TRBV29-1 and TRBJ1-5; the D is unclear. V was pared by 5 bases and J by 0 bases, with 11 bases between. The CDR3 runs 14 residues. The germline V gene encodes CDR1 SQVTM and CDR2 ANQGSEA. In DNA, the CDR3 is TGCAGCGTTCTAGCGGGGAATAGCAATCAGCCCCAGCATTTT. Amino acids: CSVLAGNSNQPQHF. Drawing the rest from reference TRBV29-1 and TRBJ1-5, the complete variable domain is SAVISQKPSRDICQRGTSLTIQCQVDSQVTMMFWYRQQPGQSLTLIATANQGSEATYESGFVIDKFPISRPNLTFSTLTVSNMSPEDSSIYLCSVLAGNSNQPQHFGDGTRLSIL.